What follows are 29 T cell receptor delta chains derived from one specimen sequenced in a study of gamma-delta T cells after stem cell transplantation. TCRdb reapplied CATT to the RT-PCR reads. The table has 8,500 to 13,000 delta-chain clones, over 1% seen once. The sequenced sample was gamma-delta T cells. The receptors derive from a human donor. It is not recorded whose cells these are; they may come from a transplant donor.

The gene calls are TRDV2 and TRDJ1, with a possible D match to TRDD3 (6 bases). Looked up from germline, CDR1 is GEAIGNYY and CDR2 is EKD. The CDR3 consists of 16 residues. V was cut by 3 bases and J by 4 bases, with 20 bases left in between. This CDR3 is CACDSVAGGSGDKLIF. DNA of the CDR3: TGTGCCTGTGACTCGGTGGCGGGGGGAAGTGGCGATAAACTCATCTTT.

Comment on this clone: TCRdb has a much larger clone's protein, which differs at residue 12 from the translation of this DNA, likely because of a read error; what is shown is the protein translated from the DNA. The chain has TRDV2 and TRDJ1, with 9 bases fitting TRDD3. This CDR3 has 15 amino acids. Germline CDR1 GEAIGNYY, CDR2 EKD. The CDR3 here is CACDTVGIRVDNLIF. DNA of the CDR3: TGTGCCTGTGACACCGTGGGGATACGGGTCGATAACCTCATCTTT.

Comments on this clone: This could be a read error, since a much larger clone is one nucleotide away. This chain connects TRDV2 to TRDJ1, with 9 bases fitting TRDD3. V gave up 3 bases and J gave up 2 bases; unmatched junction bases: 18. CDR1 is GEAIGNYY, CDR2 EKD, per germline. The CDR3 is made up of 19 amino acids. CDR3 in DNA: TGTGCCTGTGACTCGCTACCGGGGGATACCACACCCGGGACCGATAAACTCATCTTT. This encodes CACDSLPGDTTPGTDKLIF.

This clone was seen only a few times. The protein given by TCRdb reflects a much larger clone and differs at residue 4 from this DNA's translation, likely from a read error; the protein shown is the DNA's translation. The chain links TRDV2 to TRDJ3, with 7 bases aligning to TRDD3. The germline gives CDR1 GEAIGNYY, CDR2 EKD. CDR3 size: 18 residues. V shed 5 bases, J shed 0 bases, and the junction held 9 bases outside the gene matches. The CDR3 DNA follows: TGTGCCTGTGGCGAGTGGGGGACGAGCTCCTGGGACACCCGACAGATGTTTTTC. Protein sequence: CACGEWGTSSWDTRQMFF.

This clone showed up many times. This chain joins TRDV2 and TRDJ1; D is uncertain. CDR3 length: 15 amino acids. V was shortened by 3 bases and J by 2 bases, with 15 bases between the two germline ends. Germline CDR1 reads GEAIGNYY; CDR2 reads EKD. The CDR3 sequence: CACDLLVSRTDKLIF. The CDR3 DNA is TGTGCCTGTGACCTCCTTGTCTCTCGGACCGATAAACTCATCTTT.

This clone has only a few counts. Only one base separates this from a far larger clonotype, so it likely reflects a read error. At the DNA level, this CDR3 is encoded by other sequences in the same sample as well. The chain uses TRDV2 and TRDJ1; 7 positions match TRDD3. This CDR3 is 17 amino acids long. The germline V gene has CDR1 GEAIGNYY and CDR2 EKD. After removal of 3 bases from V and 0 bases from J, the junction contained 12 bases not matched to a gene. CDR3 nucleotides: TGTGCCTGTGACGGCATTGGGGGACCTCCTCACACCGATAAACTCATCTTT. It encodes CACDGIGGPPHTDKLIF.

This clone was detected a few times. The protein TCRdb gives is from a much larger clone and does not agree with this DNA's translation at residue 6, likely a read error; the protein shown here comes from the DNA. J is TRDJ1 and V is TRDV2; D might be TRDD3 (5 bases). V lost 0 bases and J 0 bases, leaving 10 bases between the germline ends. The CDR3 has 15 residues. Germline loops: CDR1 GEAIGNYY, CDR2 EKD. CDR3 sequence: CACDTPGGNTDKLIF. CDR3 sequence (DNA): TGTGCCTGTGACACCCCCGGGGGCAACACCGATAAACTCATCTTT.

Comments on this clone: A read error may explain this, as a much larger clone is one base away. This sequence joins TRDV2 and TRDJ1; weak D call: TRDD3 (5 bases). This CDR3 is built from 15 residues. The germline V gene encodes CDR1 GEAIGNYY and CDR2 EKD. The V and J ends lost 4 bases and 1 base respectively, with 15 bases between them. As DNA, the CDR3 is TGTGCCTGTGAAACCTTGGGGACCATCACCGATAAACTCATCTTT. This translates into CACETLGTITDKLIF.

This clone appeared many times. The V gene is TRDV2, the J gene TRDJ3; 11 bases agree with TRDD3. Germline V CDR1 and CDR2: GEAIGNYY, EKD. The CDR3 totals 21 residues. The V and J ends lost 0 bases and 0 bases, in that order; junction bases with no gene match: 9. The CDR3 DNA reads as TGTGCCTGTGACACCCTGGGGGATACATTAGCGGACTCCTGGGACACCCGACAGATGTTTTTC. It is translated as CACDTLGDTLADSWDTRQMFF.

Judged by abundance, this clone is medium-sized (0.01 to 0.1%). The chain uses TRDV2 and TRDJ1; 13 bases match TRDD3. With 3 bases clipped from V and 5 bases from J, the junction kept 5 bases outside the gene matches. The CDR3 runs to 15 residues. CDR1 and CDR2 from the germline V gene are GEAIGNYY and EKD. CDR3: CACDFVLGDTDKLIF. CDR3 bases: TGTGCCTGTGACTTTGTACTGGGGGATACGGATAAACTCATCTTT.

This clone was found a few times. The mismatch at residue 3 between this DNA's translation and the TCRdb protein of a much larger clone likely reflects a read error; the protein shown is translated from the DNA. The rearrangement uses TRDV2 and TRDJ1; TRDD3 matches at 8 bases. The CDR3 runs to 17 residues. Germline CDR1 GEAIGNYY, CDR2 EKD. The CDR3 DNA reads as TGTGCCCGTGACACGATGGGGGATCACGGATACACCGATAAACTCATCTTT. Amino acid sequence: CARDTMGDHGYTDKLIF.

The V and J genes are TRDV2 and TRDJ1; maybe TRDD3 (6 bases). The V gene lost 1 base and the J gene lost 4 bases, with 27 bases spanning the gap. CDR1 is GEAIGNYY and CDR2 is EKD in the germline V gene. The CDR3 covers 19 residues. CDR3 sequence: CACDTLFGFTRILGDKLIF. DNA of the CDR3: TGTGCCTGTGACACTCTCTTCGGATTTACGCGGATACTAGGCGATAAACTCATCTTT.

A few counts support this clone. V usage is TRDV2 and J usage is TRDJ1; 10 bases match TRDD3. J lost 4 bases, V lost 1 base, and 14 bases had no gene match. CDR1 is GEAIGNYY, CDR2 EKD, per germline. There are 18 residues in the CDR3. CDR3 nucleotides: TGTGCCTGTGACACGGTCCAAAACGTGGGGGATACTTTCGATAAACTCATCTTT. Translated: CACDTVQNVGDTFDKLIF.

A word on this clone: One junction end disagrees with the germline gene, perhaps due to a read error. V is TRDV2 and J is TRDJ2, with 8 bases that match TRDD3. Germline V gene sequence: CDR1 GEAIGNYY, CDR2 EKD. The CDR3 has 16 residues. CDR3 sequence reads: CACGTVGDSLTAQLFF. Here the CDR3 DNA reads TGTGCCTGTGGCACCGTGGGGGATTCCTTGACAGCACAACTCTTCTTT.

This clone has only a few counts. The sample holds other DNA sequences that translate to the same CDR3. The rearrangement uses TRDV2 and TRDJ1; TRDD3 matches 13 bases. CDR3 length: 19 residues. Trimming took 3 bases from V and 1 from J; bases not matched to a gene: 13. The germline V gene encodes CDR1 GEAIGNYY and CDR2 EKD. The CDR3 bases are TGTGCCTGTGACGCCGTACTGGGGGATACGAAGTCGCTCACCGATAAACTCATCTTT. Protein product: CACDAVLGDTKSLTDKLIF.

This clone was counted only a few times. The protein TCRdb gives is from a much larger clone and does not agree with this DNA's translation at residue 13, likely a read error; the protein shown here comes from the DNA. The chain carries TRDV2 and TRDJ1; 7 bases fit TRDD3. This CDR3 is 17 amino acids long. Per germline, CDR1 GEAIGNYY and CDR2 EKD. For the CDR3, the DNA is TGTGCCTGTGACACCGTGGGTGGGGGACCCGACACCGGTAAACTCATCTTT. It codes for CACDTVGGGPDTGKLIF.

Turning to this clone: The protein held in TCRdb is that of a much larger clone and does not match this DNA's translation at residue 3, likely because of a read error; the protein shown is translated from the DNA. The rearrangement links TRDV2 to TRDJ1, with 8 bases that match TRDD3. CDR1 GEAIGNYY and CDR2 EKD come from the germline V gene. The CDR3 consists of 17 residues. Here the CDR3 DNA reads TGTGCCCGTGACACCGTCGTACTGGGGGTTCCCACCGATAAACTCATCTTT. This gives the protein CARDTVVLGVPTDKLIF.

The chain couples TRDV3 to TRDJ3; 8 bases align to TRDD3. CDR3 length: 18 residues. Germline values: CDR1 TVYSNPD, CDR2 GDNSRS (reference sequence). V shed 4 bases, J shed 0 bases, and the junction held 11 bases outside the gene matches. The CDR3 nucleotides are TGTGCCTCCCCCTCGGGATACGGGAGCTCCTGGGACACCCGACAGATGTTTTTC. Translation: CASPSGYGSSWDTRQMFF.

Remarks on this clone: A far larger clone is a single base away, which makes a read error likely. Within the sample, other DNA sequences also encode this same CDR3. The V gene is TRDV2, the J gene TRDJ1; D is unresolved. The CDR3 spans 17 residues. CDR1 and CDR2 from the germline V gene are GEAIGNYY and EKD. The V end lost 1 base, the J end lost 0 bases, and 17 bases lay between the germline ends. CDR3 protein: CACDTVGGPHYTDKLIF. As DNA, the CDR3 is TGTGCCTGTGACACTGTCGGCGGTCCCCATTACACCGATAAACTCATCTTT.

Notes on this clone: One junction end does not reproduce the germline sequence, and a read error may be involved. The rearrangement joins TRDV2 to TRDJ1, with 12 bases matching TRDD3. The CDR3 spans 20 residues. Germline assignment: CDR1 GEAIGNYY and CDR2 EKD. CDR3 in amino acids: CARDTGSLGDTPLNTDKLIF. The CDR3 DNA reads as TGTGCCCGTGACACCGGTTCCCTGGGGGATACGCCCTTGAACACCGATAAACTCATCTTT.

This clone is medium-sized. The chain recombines TRDV2 with TRDJ3, with 8 bases aligning to TRDD3. Per the germline V gene, CDR1 is GEAIGNYY and CDR2 is EKD. Germline trimming cut 1 base from V and 0 bases from J; bases unmatched to any gene: 19. The CDR3 has 23 residues. The CDR3 protein is CACDTTISGGLSESSWDTRQMFF. CDR3 nucleotide sequence: TGTGCCTGTGACACTACCATAAGTGGGGGATTGTCGGAGAGCTCCTGGGACACCCGACAGATGTTTTTC.

The J gene is TRDJ1, the V gene TRDV2, with 11 bases identical to TRDD3. Germline lookup yields CDR1 GEAIGNYY and CDR2 EKD. The length of the CDR3 is 19 residues. V lost 2 bases, J lost 2 bases, and 15 bases stayed unmatched. The DNA for the CDR3 is TGTGCCTGTGACAAGGTGGATGGGGGATACGCGACTGGTACCGATAAACTCATCTTT. Its protein product is CACDKVDGGYATGTDKLIF.

By frequency in the sample, this clone is medium-sized. The same CDR3 is also encoded by other DNA sequences in this sample. The J gene is TRDJ3, the V gene TRDV2; 9 nucleotides line up with TRDD3. Germline V gene data show CDR1 as GEAIGNYY and CDR2 as EKD. The CDR3 extends over 24 amino acids. Trimming removed 0 bases from V and 2 bases from J; junction bases left unmatched: 22. Here the CDR3 DNA reads TGTGCCTGTGACACCGTACTGGGGGACTCGAAAGCAATGAAAAAGACCTGGGACACCCGACAGATGTTTTTC. Its protein product is CACDTVLGDSKAMKKTWDTRQMFF.

The sample holds many counts of this clone. This rearrangement joins TRDV2 to TRDJ1, with D tentatively TRDD3 (6 bases). Trimming stripped 0 bases from V and 1 base from J, with 14 bases between. Germline V gene lookup returns CDR1 GEAIGNYY and CDR2 EKD. This CDR3 spans 16 amino acids. Written as DNA, the CDR3 is TGTGCCTGTGACACCGTGGGGTCCTGGGGCACCGATAAACTCATCTTT. It codes for CACDTVGSWGTDKLIF.

Sample share makes this clone medium-sized. The sample carries other DNA sequences with the same CDR3. The CDR3 reads CACDTVGGGTTDKLIF. The CDR3, as DNA: TGTGCCTGTGACACCGTGGGTGGGGGAACCACCGATAAACTCATCTTT. The chain combines TRDV2 with TRDJ1, with 7 bases identical to TRDD3. The trim removed 0 bases at V and 1 base at J, leaving 7 bases unmatched. Germline-derived CDR1 and CDR2 are GEAIGNYY and EKD. This CDR3 is 16 amino acids long.

Points on this clone: The junction departs from the called germline gene at one end, perhaps through a read error. The chain is built from TRDV2 and TRDJ1; 13 bases align to TRDD3. The germline gives CDR1 GEAIGNYY, CDR2 EKD. This CDR3 contains 23 residues. The CDR3 DNA reads as TGTGCCCGTGACCCATTACCACCCGTACTGGGGGATACGGGTAAGGTGGACACCGATAAACTCATCTTT. Translating it yields CARDPLPPVLGDTGKVDTDKLIF.

This clone is categorized as medium-sized. V usage is TRDV2 and J usage is TRDJ3; 9 positions agree with TRDD3. Germline-derived CDR1 and CDR2 are GEAIGNYY and EKD. V lost 0 bases, J lost 2 bases, and 7 bases stayed unmatched. The CDR3 totals 19 residues. The CDR3 nucleotides are TGTGCCTGTGACACCTTGAGGGGATACGCAACCTGGGACACCCGACAGATGTTTTTC. Translating it yields CACDTLRGYATWDTRQMFF.

This clone was seen repeatedly, ten times or more. The chain employs TRDV2 and TRDJ1, with 8 bases that match TRDD2. J was trimmed by 1 base and V by 1 base; bases with no gene match: 25. Germline V gene data show CDR1 as GEAIGNYY and CDR2 as EKD. This CDR3 spans 22 amino acids. The CDR3 here is CACDTVGLPTSAGAQGTDKLIF. DNA for the CDR3: TGTGCCTGTGACACGGTTGGGCTTCCTACGTCCGCTGGGGCCCAGGGCACCGATAAACTCATCTTT.

Note on this clone: The protein given by TCRdb reflects a much larger clone and differs at residue 10 from this DNA's translation, likely from a read error; the protein shown is the DNA's translation. The V and J genes are TRDV2 and TRDJ3; 7 nucleotides match TRDD3. Germline V lookup: CDR1 GEAIGNYY, CDR2 EKD. The CDR3 is 20 residues long. J lost 2 bases, V lost 0 bases, and 12 bases had no gene match. For the CDR3, the DNA is TGTGCCTGTGACACCGTCCGTACTGGGGTAGGTACCTGGGACACCCGACAGATGTTTTTC. It is translated as CACDTVRTGVGTWDTRQMFF.